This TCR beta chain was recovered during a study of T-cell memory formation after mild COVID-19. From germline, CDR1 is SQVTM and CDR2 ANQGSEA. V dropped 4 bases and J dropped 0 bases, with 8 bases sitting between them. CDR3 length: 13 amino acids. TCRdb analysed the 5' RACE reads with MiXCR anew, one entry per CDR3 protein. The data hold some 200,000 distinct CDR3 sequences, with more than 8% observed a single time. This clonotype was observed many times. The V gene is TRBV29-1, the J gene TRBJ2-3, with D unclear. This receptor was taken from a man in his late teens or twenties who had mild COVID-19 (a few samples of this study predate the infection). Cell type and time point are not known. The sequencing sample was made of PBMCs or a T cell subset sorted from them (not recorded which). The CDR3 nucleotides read TGCAGCGTTGCCTTCGGCAGCACAGATACGCAGTATTTT. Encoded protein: CSVAFGSTDTQYF.